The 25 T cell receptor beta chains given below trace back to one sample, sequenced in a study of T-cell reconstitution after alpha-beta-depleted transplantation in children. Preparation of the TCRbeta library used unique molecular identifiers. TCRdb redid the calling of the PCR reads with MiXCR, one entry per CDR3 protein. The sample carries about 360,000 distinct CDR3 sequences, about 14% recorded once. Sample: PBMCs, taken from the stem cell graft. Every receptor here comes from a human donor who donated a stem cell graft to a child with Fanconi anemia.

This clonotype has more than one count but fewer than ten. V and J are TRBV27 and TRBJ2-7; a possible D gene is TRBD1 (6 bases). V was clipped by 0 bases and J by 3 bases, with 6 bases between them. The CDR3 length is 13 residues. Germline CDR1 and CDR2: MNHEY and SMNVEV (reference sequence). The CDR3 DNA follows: TGTGCCAGCAGTTTATCGACAGGCTACGAGCAGTACTTC. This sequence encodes CASSLSTGYEQYF.

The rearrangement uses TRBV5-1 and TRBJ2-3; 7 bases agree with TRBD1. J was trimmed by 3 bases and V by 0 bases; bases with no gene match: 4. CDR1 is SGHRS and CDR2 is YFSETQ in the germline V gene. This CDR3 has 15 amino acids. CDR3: CASSLGHRGTDTQYF. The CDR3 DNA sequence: TGCGCCAGCAGCTTGGGTCACAGGGGAACAGATACGCAGTATTTT.

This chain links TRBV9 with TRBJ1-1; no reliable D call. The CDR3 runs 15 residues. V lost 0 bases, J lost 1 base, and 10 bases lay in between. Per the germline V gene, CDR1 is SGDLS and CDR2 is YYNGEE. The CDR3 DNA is TGTGCCAGCAGCGTAGGTGACGGCCCGAACACTGAAGCTTTCTTT. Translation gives CASSVGDGPNTEAFF.

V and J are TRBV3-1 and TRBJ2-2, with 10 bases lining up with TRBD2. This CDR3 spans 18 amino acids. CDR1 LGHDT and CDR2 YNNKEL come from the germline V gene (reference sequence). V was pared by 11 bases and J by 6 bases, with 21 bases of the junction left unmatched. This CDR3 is CASCTIGRSGGAAGELFF. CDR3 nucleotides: TGTGCCTCCTGCACAATCGGAAGAAGCGGGGGGGCCGCCGGGGAGCTGTTTTTT.

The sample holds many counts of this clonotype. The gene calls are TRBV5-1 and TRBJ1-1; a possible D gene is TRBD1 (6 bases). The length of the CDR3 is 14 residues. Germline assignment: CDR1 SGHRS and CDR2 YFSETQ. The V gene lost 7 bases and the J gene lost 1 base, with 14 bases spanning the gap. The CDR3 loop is CASGAPGANTEAFF. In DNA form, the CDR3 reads TGCGCCAGCGGGGCTCCGGGGGCGAACACTGAAGCTTTCTTT.

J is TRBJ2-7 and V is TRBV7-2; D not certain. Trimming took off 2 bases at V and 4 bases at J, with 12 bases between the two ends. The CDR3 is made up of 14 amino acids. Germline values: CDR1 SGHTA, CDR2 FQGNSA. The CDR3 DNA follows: TGTGCCAGCAGCTTAACCAGGAACACTTACGAGCAGTACTTC. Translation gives CASSLTRNTYEQYF.

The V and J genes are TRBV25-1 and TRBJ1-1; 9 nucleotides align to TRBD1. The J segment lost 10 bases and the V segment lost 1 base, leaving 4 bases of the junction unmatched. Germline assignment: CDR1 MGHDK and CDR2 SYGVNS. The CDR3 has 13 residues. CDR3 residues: CASSEFDRGTAFF. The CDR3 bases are TGTGCCAGCAGTGAATTTGACAGGGGGACAGCTTTCTTT.

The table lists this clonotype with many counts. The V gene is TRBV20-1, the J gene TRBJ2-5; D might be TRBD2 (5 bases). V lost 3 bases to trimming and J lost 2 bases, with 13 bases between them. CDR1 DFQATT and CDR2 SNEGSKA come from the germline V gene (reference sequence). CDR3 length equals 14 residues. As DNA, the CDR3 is TGCAGTGCTAGGAAGCCGGGGTTTCAAGAGACCCAGTACTTC. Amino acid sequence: CSARKPGFQETQYF.

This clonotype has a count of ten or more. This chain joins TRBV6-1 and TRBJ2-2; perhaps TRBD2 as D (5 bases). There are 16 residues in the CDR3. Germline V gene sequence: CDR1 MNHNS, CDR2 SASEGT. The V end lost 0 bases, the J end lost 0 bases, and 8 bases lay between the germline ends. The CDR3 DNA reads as TGTGCCAGCAGTGAAGCGGCGGGTACGAACACCGGGGAGCTGTTTTTT. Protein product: CASSEAAGTNTGELFF.

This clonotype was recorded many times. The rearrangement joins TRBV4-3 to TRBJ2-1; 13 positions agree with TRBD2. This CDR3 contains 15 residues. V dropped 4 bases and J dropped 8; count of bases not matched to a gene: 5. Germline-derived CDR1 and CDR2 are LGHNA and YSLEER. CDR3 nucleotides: TGCGCCAGCAGCCCCCGACTAGCGGGGGGATATGAGCAGTTCTTC. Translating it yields CASSPRLAGGYEQFF.

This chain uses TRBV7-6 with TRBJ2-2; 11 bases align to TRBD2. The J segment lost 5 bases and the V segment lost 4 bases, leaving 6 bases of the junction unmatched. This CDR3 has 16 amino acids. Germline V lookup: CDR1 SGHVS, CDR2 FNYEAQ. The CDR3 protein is CASSSTPSGGTGELFF. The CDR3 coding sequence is TGTGCCAGCAGCTCTACCCCTAGCGGGGGGACCGGGGAGCTGTTTTTT.

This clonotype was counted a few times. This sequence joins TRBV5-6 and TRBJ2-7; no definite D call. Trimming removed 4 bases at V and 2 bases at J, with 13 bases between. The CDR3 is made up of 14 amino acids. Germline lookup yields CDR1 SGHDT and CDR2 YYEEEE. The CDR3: CASSVVGGAYEQYV. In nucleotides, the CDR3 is TGTGCCAGCAGCGTCGTAGGTGGAGCCTACGAGCAGTACGTC.

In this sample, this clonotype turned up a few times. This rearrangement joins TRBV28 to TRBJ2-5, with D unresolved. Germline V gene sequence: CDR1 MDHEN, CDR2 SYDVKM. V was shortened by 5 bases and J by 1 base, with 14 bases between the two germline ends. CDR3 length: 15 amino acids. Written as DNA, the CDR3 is TGTGCCAGCAGTATACCTGGTCTACTCCAAGAGACCCAGTACTTC. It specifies CASSIPGLLQETQYF.

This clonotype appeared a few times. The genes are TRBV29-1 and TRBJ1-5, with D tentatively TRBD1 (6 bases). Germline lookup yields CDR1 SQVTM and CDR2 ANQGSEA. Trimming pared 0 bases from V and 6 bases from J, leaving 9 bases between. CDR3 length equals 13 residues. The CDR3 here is CSVEEGGGQPQHF. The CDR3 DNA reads TGCAGCGTTGAAGAGGGGGGCGGTCAGCCCCAGCATTTT.

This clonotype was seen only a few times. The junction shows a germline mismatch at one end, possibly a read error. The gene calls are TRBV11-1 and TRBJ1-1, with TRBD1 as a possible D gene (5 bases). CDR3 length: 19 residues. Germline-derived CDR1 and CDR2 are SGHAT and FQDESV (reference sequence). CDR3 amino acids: CASILGVGVGAISNTEAFF. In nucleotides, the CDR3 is TGTGCCAGCATCTTAGGAGTAGGTGTTGGGGCCATATCGAACACTGAAGCTTTCTTT.

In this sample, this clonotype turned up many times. For the CDR3, the DNA is TGTGCCAGCAGCGTGGGGTACGAGCAGTACTTC. This sequence encodes CASSVGYEQYF. The gene calls are TRBV6-5 and TRBJ2-7; no firm D call. The CDR3 is 11 amino acids. CDR1 and CDR2 (germline): MNHEY, SVGAGI. V dropped 6 bases and J dropped 4 bases, with 7 bases sitting between them.

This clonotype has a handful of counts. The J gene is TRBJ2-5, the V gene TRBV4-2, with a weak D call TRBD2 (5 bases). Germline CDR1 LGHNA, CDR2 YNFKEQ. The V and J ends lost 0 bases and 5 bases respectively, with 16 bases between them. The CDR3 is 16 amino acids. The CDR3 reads CASSQEAKGWEETQYF. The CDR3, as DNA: TGTGCCAGCAGCCAAGAGGCAAAGGGATGGGAGGAGACCCAGTACTTC.

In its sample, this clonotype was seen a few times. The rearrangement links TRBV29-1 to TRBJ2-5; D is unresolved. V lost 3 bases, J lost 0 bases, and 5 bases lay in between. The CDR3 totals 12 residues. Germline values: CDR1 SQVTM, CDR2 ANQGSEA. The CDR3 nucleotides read TGCAGCGTTGAGGGAAACCAAGAGACCCAGTACTTC. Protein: CSVEGNQETQYF.

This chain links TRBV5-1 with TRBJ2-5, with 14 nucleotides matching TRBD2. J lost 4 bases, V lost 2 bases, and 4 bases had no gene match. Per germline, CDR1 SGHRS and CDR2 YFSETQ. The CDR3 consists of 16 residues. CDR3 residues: CASSFPGTSGGETQYF. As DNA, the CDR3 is TGCGCCAGCAGCTTCCCGGGGACTAGCGGGGGAGAGACCCAGTACTTC.

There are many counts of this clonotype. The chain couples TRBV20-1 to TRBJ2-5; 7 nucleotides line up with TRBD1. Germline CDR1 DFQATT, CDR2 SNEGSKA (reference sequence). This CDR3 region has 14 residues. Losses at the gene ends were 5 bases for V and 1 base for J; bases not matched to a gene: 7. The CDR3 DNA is TGCAGTGCTGTGAAGGGGACAGCCCAAGAGACCCAGTACTTC. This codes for CSAVKGTAQETQYF.

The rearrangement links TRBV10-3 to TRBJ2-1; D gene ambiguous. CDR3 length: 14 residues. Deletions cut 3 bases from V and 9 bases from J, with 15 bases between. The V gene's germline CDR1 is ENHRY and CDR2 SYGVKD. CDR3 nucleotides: TGTGCCATCAGTGACCAGGTCCTAGTTTCTGAGCAGTTCTTC. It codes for CAISDQVLVSEQFF.

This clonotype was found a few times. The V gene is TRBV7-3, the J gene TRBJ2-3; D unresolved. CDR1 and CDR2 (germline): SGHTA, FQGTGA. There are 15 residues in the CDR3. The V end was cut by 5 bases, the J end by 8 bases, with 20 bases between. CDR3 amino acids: CASSPLGIPPGTQYF. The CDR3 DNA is TGTGCCAGCAGCCCCTTGGGGATTCCACCGGGTACGCAGTATTTT.

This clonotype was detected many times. The CDR3 DNA is TGTGCCAGCAGTTTAAGAGGGGTAGAGACCCAGTACTTC. It is translated as CASSLRGVETQYF. The V gene is TRBV27, the J gene TRBJ2-5, with D perhaps TRBD1 or TRBD2 (5 bases each). Trimming left V 2 bases short and J 4 bases short, with 8 bases between. CDR3 length equals 13 residues. Germline CDR1 reads MNHEY; CDR2 reads SMNVEV (reference sequence).

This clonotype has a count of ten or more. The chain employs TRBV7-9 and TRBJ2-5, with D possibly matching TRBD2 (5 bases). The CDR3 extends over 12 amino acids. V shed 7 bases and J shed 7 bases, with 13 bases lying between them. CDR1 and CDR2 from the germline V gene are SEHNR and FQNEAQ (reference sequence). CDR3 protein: CASTPFGGTQYF. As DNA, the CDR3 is TGTGCCAGCACACCGTTTGGAGGGACCCAGTACTTC.

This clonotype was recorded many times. CDR3 sequence reads: CASSTPSAETQYF. CDR3 coding DNA: TGTGCCAGCAGCACCCCTAGCGCAGAGACCCAGTACTTC. The genes are TRBV7-9 and TRBJ2-5; maybe TRBD2 (6 bases). V was pared by 5 bases and J by 4 bases, with 11 bases between. CDR1 SEHNR and CDR2 FQNEAQ come from the germline V gene (reference sequence). CDR3 length equals 13 residues.